This T cell receptor beta chain was retrieved from a study of Ad26.COV2.S vaccination and SARS-CoV-2 variants. Treatment: 19 received Ad26.COV2.S at low or high dose, single or two shots; about 5 received placebo; per-sample allocation not given. At day 63 after the first vaccine or placebo injection, samples were drawn. Germline V CDR1 and CDR2: LGHNA, YNFKEQ. This CDR3 contains 18 residues. V lost 2 bases and J lost 4; bases outside the gene matches: 11. Assay: immunoSEQ multiplex PCR; the TCRdb copy retains only in-frame clones and omits some. This sample has 300,000 to 350,000 clones, with around 85% found just once.

The chain recombines TRBV4-2 with TRBJ2-3; TRBD2 aligns across 11 bases. The sequence derives from a person between 18 and 65 years old who received the Ad26.COV2.S COVID-19 vaccine or a placebo. The sequences come from peripheral blood, collected in a trial of Ad26.COV2.S vaccine versus placebo. CDR3 residues: CASSQSDSGGARADTQYF. CDR3 DNA sequence: TGTGCCAGCAGCCAATCGGATAGCGGGGGGGCCAGGGCAGATACGCAGTATTTT.